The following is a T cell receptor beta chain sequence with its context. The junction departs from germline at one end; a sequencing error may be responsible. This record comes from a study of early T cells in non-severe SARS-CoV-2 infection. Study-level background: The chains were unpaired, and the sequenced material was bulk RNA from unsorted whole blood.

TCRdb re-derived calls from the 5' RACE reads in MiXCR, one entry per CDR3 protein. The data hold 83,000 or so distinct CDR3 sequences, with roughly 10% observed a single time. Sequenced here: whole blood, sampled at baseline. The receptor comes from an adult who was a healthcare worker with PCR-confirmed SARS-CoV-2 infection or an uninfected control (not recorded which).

The CDR3 coding sequence is TGTGCCAGCAGCTCCCCCAAGACCCCCTATGAGCAGTACTTC. Encoded protein: CASSSPKTPYEQYF. J is TRBJ2-7 and V is TRBV9; D ambiguous. The germline V gene has CDR1 SGDLS and CDR2 YYNGEE. CDR3 length: 14 residues.